This T cell receptor (beta chain) was found in a study of blood T cells in healthy people across ages. Study results and limitations: More naive CD4+ cells and higher diversity were found in long-lived than in aged donors. TCR beta diversity, measured per million T cells, fell in a roughly linear way with age.

The CDR3 consists of 15 residues. V was trimmed by 1 base and J by 0 bases, leaving 7 bases between them. Germline CDR1 reads SQVTM; CDR2 reads ANQGSEA. For the second PCR, which ran for about 7 to 11 cycles, a sample-barcoded 5' primer and a J-beta primer mix were used. One entry per CDR3 protein, called by TCRdb with MiXCR from the 5' RACE reads. Among almost 800,000 distinct CDR3 sequences, 58% were seen once, and the ten largest hold about 20%. The authors drew around 9.4 milliliters of peripheral blood from each donor. This clonotype was seen a few times. Antigen specificity is unknown. The sample taken for sequencing was blood. This chain joins TRBV29-1 and TRBJ2-6; unclear D gene. The source of this sequence is a young man in good health. This CDR3 reads CSVEGSYSGANVLTF. The CDR3 region has the DNA TGCAGCGTTGAAGGAAGTTACTCTGGGGCCAACGTCCTGACTTTC.